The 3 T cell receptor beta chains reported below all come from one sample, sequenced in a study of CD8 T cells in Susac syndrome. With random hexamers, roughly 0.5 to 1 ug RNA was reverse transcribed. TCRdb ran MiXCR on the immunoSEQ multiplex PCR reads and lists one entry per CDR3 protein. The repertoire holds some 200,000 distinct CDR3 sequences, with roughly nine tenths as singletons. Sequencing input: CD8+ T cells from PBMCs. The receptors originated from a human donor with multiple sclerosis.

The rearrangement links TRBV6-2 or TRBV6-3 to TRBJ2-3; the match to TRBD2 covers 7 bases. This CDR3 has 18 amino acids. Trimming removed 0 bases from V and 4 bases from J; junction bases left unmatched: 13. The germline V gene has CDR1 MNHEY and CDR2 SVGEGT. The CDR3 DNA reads TGTGCCAGCAGTTACTCCCACTGGGCGGGGGTCCCCCCAGATACGCAGTATTTT. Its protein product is CASSYSHWAGVPPDTQYF.

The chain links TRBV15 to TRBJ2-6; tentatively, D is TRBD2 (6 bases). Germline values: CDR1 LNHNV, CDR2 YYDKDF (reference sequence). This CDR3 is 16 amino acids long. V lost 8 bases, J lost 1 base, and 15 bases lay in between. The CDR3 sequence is CATWGLLPSGANVLTF. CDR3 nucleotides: TGTGCCACCTGGGGACTCCTCCCATCTGGGGCCAACGTCCTGACTTTC.

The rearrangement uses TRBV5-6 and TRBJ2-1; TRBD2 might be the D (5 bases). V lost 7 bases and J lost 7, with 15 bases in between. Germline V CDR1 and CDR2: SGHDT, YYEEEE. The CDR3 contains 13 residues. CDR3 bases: TGTGCCAGCCCCGGGAAAGGGAAAAATGAGCAGTTCTTC. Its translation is CASPGKGKNEQFF.